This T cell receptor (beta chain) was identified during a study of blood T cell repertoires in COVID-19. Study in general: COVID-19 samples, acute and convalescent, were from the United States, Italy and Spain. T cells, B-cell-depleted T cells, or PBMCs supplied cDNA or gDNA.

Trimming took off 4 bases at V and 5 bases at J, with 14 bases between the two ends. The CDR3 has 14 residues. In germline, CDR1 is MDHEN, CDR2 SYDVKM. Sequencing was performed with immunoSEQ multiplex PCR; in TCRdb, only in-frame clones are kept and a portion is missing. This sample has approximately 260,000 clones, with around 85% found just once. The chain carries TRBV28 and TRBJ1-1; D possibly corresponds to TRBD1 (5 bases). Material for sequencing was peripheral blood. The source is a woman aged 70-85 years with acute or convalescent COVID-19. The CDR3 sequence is CASSSGPGLTEAFF. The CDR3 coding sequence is TGTGCCAGCAGTTCAGGGCCCGGGTTGACTGAAGCTTTCTTT. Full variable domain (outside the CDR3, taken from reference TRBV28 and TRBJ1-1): DVKVTQSSRYLVKRTGEKVFLECVQDMDHENMFWYRQDPGLGLRLIYFSYDVKMKEKGDIPEGYSVSREKKERFSLILESASTNQTSMYLCASSSGPGLTEAFFGQGTRLTVV.